These 30 T cell receptor beta chains were all obtained from the same sample, sequenced in a study of blood T cell repertoires in COVID-19 (dated by TCRdb to between 2020 and 2021). Library creation used the immunoSEQ multiplex PCR assay. Held by TCRdb, this immuneACCESS table contains in-frame sequences only and omits some clones. Under half of the omission traces to an unresolved V gene where checked; the cause of the rest is unknown. This sample is represented by around 100,000 clones; approximately 80% of them were singletons. 12% of the sample comes from the top ten. Material: peripheral blood. These receptors were collected from a woman in her 70s with acute or convalescent COVID-19.

Only one count was recorded for this clone. The chain recombines TRBV27 with TRBJ2-7; 8 bases are shared with TRBD1. Germline V gene lookup returns CDR1 MNHEY and CDR2 SMNVEV (reference sequence). The CDR3 is made up of 14 amino acids. Losses at the gene ends were 5 bases for V and 4 bases for J; bases not matched to a gene: 7. The CDR3 DNA follows: TGTGCCAGCAGTCCCGACAGGGGTCGATACGAGCAGTACTTC. This codes for CASSPDRGRYEQYF.

V usage is TRBV4-2 and J usage is TRBJ2-5, with D possibly TRBD1 on 5 matching bases. Between the trimmed V and J ends, which lost 3 bases and 9 bases, there was a span of 20 bases. The CDR3 extends over 15 amino acids. Germline CDR1 reads LGHNA; CDR2 reads YNFKEQ. This CDR3 is CASSQLDGPAGPQYF. DNA for the CDR3: TGTGCCAGCAGCCAGTTAGACGGCCCTGCAGGGCCCCAGTACTTC.

The chain has TRBV19 and TRBJ2-1; a possible D gene is TRBD1 (6 bases). CDR1 LNHDA and CDR2 SQIVND come from the germline V gene (reference sequence). This CDR3 spans 15 amino acids. Trimming left V 6 bases short and J 2 bases short, with 14 bases between. The CDR3 spells CASSPRGSTYNEQFF. The CDR3 nucleotides read TGTGCCAGTAGCCCAAGGGGGTCCACCTACAATGAGCAGTTCTTC.

This chain uses TRBV7-9 with TRBJ1-3; no definite D call. The CDR3 is 12 residues long. Deletions cut 3 bases from V and 8 bases from J, with 8 bases between. Germline V gene data show CDR1 as SEHNR and CDR2 as FQNEAQ (reference sequence). The CDR3 reads CASSFVGDTIYF. CDR3 nucleotides: TGTGCCAGCAGCTTCGTCGGGGACACCATATATTTT.

V gene TRBV19 combines with J gene TRBJ1-5; maybe TRBD1 (5 bases). The V end was cut by 10 bases, the J end by 3 bases, with 19 bases between. The germline V gene encodes CDR1 LNHDA and CDR2 SQIVND (reference sequence). The CDR3 runs to 15 residues. Written as DNA, the CDR3 is TGTGCCACTGATAAGGGGTCTATAACCAATCAGCCCCAGCATTTT. This translates into CATDKGSITNQPQHF.

Regarding this clone: One end of the junction is discordant with germline, which a read error may explain. CDR3 bases: TGTGCCAGCAGTTTAAGCATATTCACCCAAGAGTTT. This codes for CASSLSIFTQEF. The chain is built from TRBV12-3 or TRBV12-4 and TRBJ1-1; D is undetermined. The CDR3 spans 12 residues.

This chain links TRBV28 with TRBJ1-5; 7 bases are shared with TRBD1. The CDR3 covers 14 residues. Germline V lookup: CDR1 MDHEN, CDR2 SYDVKM. J was trimmed by 6 bases and V by 5 bases; bases with no gene match: 7. CDR3 coding DNA: TGTGCCAGCAGTACAGGACAGGTCAGTCAGCCCCAGCATTTT. This sequence encodes CASSTGQVSQPQHF.

This clone has a handful of counts. The chain joins TRBV7-8 to TRBJ2-7, with 9 bases that match TRBD1. Germline V CDR1 and CDR2: SGHVS, FQNEAQ. This CDR3 has 17 amino acids. After removal of 5 bases from V and 4 bases from J, the junction contained 15 bases not matched to a gene. CDR3 amino acids: CASSPGQGSLLFYEQYF. The CDR3 bases are TGTGCCAGCAGCCCCGGACAGGGGTCACTATTATTTTACGAGCAGTACTTC.

This chain uses TRBV30 with TRBJ2-3, with D perhaps matching TRBD1 (5 bases). CDR3 length: 12 residues. Trimming cost V 4 bases and J 9 bases, with 14 bases left between them. Germline V gene data show CDR1 as GTSNPN and CDR2 as SVGIG (reference sequence). CDR3 protein: CAWTNHQGTQYF. CDR3 sequence (DNA): TGTGCCTGGACCAATCATCAGGGAACGCAGTATTTT. The variable domain in full, completed from reference TRBV30 and TRBJ2-3, reads SQTIHQWPATLVQPVGSPLSLECTVEGTSNPNLYWYRQAAGRGLQLLFYSVGIGQISSEVPQNLSASRPQDRQFILSSKKLLLSDSGFYLCAWTNHQGTQYFGPGTRLTVL.

This clone was counted a few times. This chain joins TRBV2 and TRBJ2-3, with 8 bases matching TRBD1. The V gene end was trimmed by 6 bases and the J gene end by 6 bases; junction bases not matched to a gene: 11. Germline V gene sequence: CDR1 SNHLY, CDR2 FYNNEI. CDR3 length equals 15 residues. CDR3 protein: CASSATQGAGDTQYF. DNA for the CDR3: TGTGCCAGCAGCGCAACGCAGGGGGCAGGTGATACGCAGTATTTT.

The CDR3 region has the DNA TGTGCCATCAGTGAGCGGGGGTACCAAGAGACCCAGTACTTC. The encoded protein is CAISERGYQETQYF. The chain joins TRBV10-3 to TRBJ2-5; possible D gene TRBD2, 6 bases. This CDR3 is 14 amino acids long. The germline V gene encodes CDR1 ENHRY and CDR2 SYGVKD. V lost 2 bases to trimming and J lost 0 bases, with 7 bases between them.

CDR3 sequence reads: CASSSGDRGNYGYTF. The CDR3 DNA reads TGTGCCAGTAGTTCGGGGGACAGAGGAAACTATGGCTACACCTTC. The chain carries TRBV19 and TRBJ1-2; TRBD1 agrees at 7 bases. CDR3 length: 15 amino acids. Germline CDR1 LNHDA, CDR2 SQIVND (reference sequence). Trimming took 5 bases from V and 2 from J; bases not matched to a gene: 8.

The V call is TRBV7-3, the J call TRBJ1-2; 12 nucleotides agree with TRBD1. J gave up 7 bases and V 4 bases, and 7 bases lay outside the gene matches. The CDR3 is 15 amino acids. Germline V gene lookup returns CDR1 SGHTA and CDR2 FQGTGA. The CDR3 DNA follows: TGTGCCAGCAGCTCGACGGGACAGGGGGCGTCTGGCTACACCTTC. This codes for CASSSTGQGASGYTF.

J is TRBJ1-1 and V is TRBV30, with 9 bases matching TRBD1. Unmatched junction bases numbered 7, after V lost 7 bases and J lost 4 bases. The CDR3 extends over 13 amino acids. Germline V gene lookup returns CDR1 GTSNPN and CDR2 SVGIG (reference sequence). Written as DNA, the CDR3 is TGTGCCTCGTACAGGGGGCTAATCACTGAAGCTTTCTTT. As protein: CASYRGLITEAFF. The full variable domain, in which reference TRBV30 and TRBJ1-1 provide the parts outside the CDR3, is SQTIHQWPATLVQPVGSPLSLECTVEGTSNPNLYWYRQAAGRGLQLLFYSVGIGQISSEVPQNLSASRPQDRQFILSSKKLLLSDSGFYLCASYRGLITEAFFGQGTRLTVV.

The gene calls are TRBV29-1 and TRBJ1-1, with unresolved D. CDR3 length equals 15 residues. The V and J ends lost 4 bases and 0 bases respectively, with 15 bases between them. The germline gives CDR1 SQVTM, CDR2 ANQGSEA. CDR3 DNA sequence: TGCAGCGTTGTCGGCGGCCCGAGCATGAACACTGAAGCTTTCTTT. Its protein is CSVVGGPSMNTEAFF.

V is TRBV7-2 and J is TRBJ1-1; 7 bases map to TRBD1. The CDR3 loop spans 15 amino acids. Germline V gives CDR1 SGHTA, CDR2 FQGNSA. V trimming: 4 bases; J trimming: 3 bases; junction bases outside the gene matches: 8. CDR3 region: CASSSKTGWDTEAFF. As DNA, the CDR3 is TGTGCCAGCAGCTCAAAGACAGGGTGGGACACTGAAGCTTTCTTT.

This clone was recorded once. The chain has TRBV30 and TRBJ1-6, with D unresolved. Trimming shortened V by 6 bases and J by 8 bases, and 8 bases separated the two germline ends. Germline V gives CDR1 GTSNPN, CDR2 SVGIG (reference sequence). This CDR3 has 11 amino acids. The DNA for the CDR3 is TGTGCCTGTCAGGTTGATTCACCCCTCCACTTT. Its translation: CACQVDSPLHF.

V gene TRBV6-1 combines with J gene TRBJ1-6; possible D gene TRBD1, 6 bases. Germline V gives CDR1 MNHNS, CDR2 SASEGT. The CDR3 length is 14 residues. Between the trimmed V and J ends, which lost 1 base and 11 bases, there was a span of 12 bases. CDR3 bases: TGTGCCAGCAGTGAAGATGTCAGGGGAACACCCCTCCACTTT. This codes for CASSEDVRGTPLHF.

The chain carries TRBV6-5 and TRBJ1-3; D ambiguous. CDR3 size: 14 residues. The germline V gene has CDR1 MNHEY and CDR2 SVGAGI. Trimming stripped 6 bases from V and 4 bases from J, with 13 bases between. DNA for the CDR3: TGTGCCAGCAGCGGAGCTACTTCCGGAAACACCATATATTTT. Residues: CASSGATSGNTIYF.

CDR3 amino acids: CASIQGFTGELFF. The CDR3, as DNA: TGTGCCAGCATCCAGGGATTCACCGGGGAGCTGTTTTTT. This rearrangement joins TRBV7-2 to TRBJ2-2, with D tentatively TRBD1 (5 bases). The CDR3 runs to 13 residues. Germline CDR1 is SGHTA and CDR2 is FQGNSA. Trimming pared 7 bases from V and 4 bases from J, leaving 10 bases between.

This clone was seen once. This rearrangement joins TRBV5-1 to TRBJ1-2; 8 bases map to TRBD1. Trimming removed 4 bases from V and 1 base from J; junction bases left unmatched: 9. The CDR3 covers 16 residues. CDR1 and CDR2 from the germline V gene are SGHRS and YFSETQ. Here the CDR3 reads CASSGTGQDLNYGYTF. DNA of the CDR3: TGCGCCAGCAGCGGGACGGGACAGGACCTTAACTATGGCTACACCTTC.

The CDR3 DNA follows: TGTGCCAGCAGCACGGACTGGAGCGCCTCGGTGCAGTACTTC. Translated: CASSTDWSASVQYF. This sequence joins TRBV3-1 (or the pseudogene TRBV3-2) and TRBJ2-7, with D possibly being TRBD2 (5 bases). V was clipped by 5 bases and J by 9 bases, with 20 bases between them. The CDR3 runs to 14 residues. Germline assignment: CDR1 LGHDT and CDR2 YNNKEL (reference sequence).

This clone was seen a single time. The chain carries TRBV10-3 and TRBJ1-5; D is undetermined. The V end was cut by 6 bases, the J end by 4 bases, with 10 bases between. CDR1 ENHRY and CDR2 SYGVKD come from the germline V gene. The CDR3 is 13 residues long. This CDR3 is CAISSGENQPQHF. DNA for the CDR3: TGTGCCATCAGCTCCGGGGAGAATCAGCCCCAGCATTTT.

This clone occurred many times. This chain links TRBV7-2 with TRBJ2-5, with D uncertain. Germline assignment: CDR1 SGHTA and CDR2 FQGNSA. The CDR3 runs 14 residues. With 6 bases removed from V and 1 base from J, the gap between germline ends came to 12 bases. The DNA for the CDR3 is TGTGCCAGCAGTCCAAAGCGTTTCCAAGAGACCCAGTACTTC. Amino acid sequence: CASSPKRFQETQYF. The variable domain in full, with the rest retrieved from reference TRBV7-2 and TRBJ2-5, is GAGVSQSPSNKVTEKGKDVELRCDPISGHTALYWYRQSLGQGLEFLIYFQGNSAPDKSGLPSDRFSAERTGGSVSTLTIQRTQQEDSAVYLCASSPKRFQETQYFGPGTRLLVL.

The chain combines TRBV5-1 with TRBJ1-2; perhaps TRBD1 as D (5 bases). Trimming took 0 bases from V and 4 from J, leaving 13 bases between them. Germline V gene data show CDR1 as SGHRS and CDR2 as YFSETQ. The CDR3 contains 15 residues. CDR3 loop: CASSLGSGISYGYTF. The CDR3 region has the DNA TGCGCCAGCAGCTTGGGATCAGGGATAAGCTATGGCTACACCTTC.

The rearrangement uses TRBV13 and TRBJ1-6, with TRBD1 matching over 10 bases. Germline CDR1 is PRHDT and CDR2 is FYEKMQ (reference sequence). After removal of 5 bases from V and 6 bases from J, the junction contained 7 bases not matched to a gene. The CDR3 sequence is 16 residues long. CDR3 amino acids: CASSNRQGASNSPLHF. The CDR3 DNA is TGTGCCAGCAGCAACCGACAGGGGGCGTCTAATTCACCCCTCCACTTT.

The chain uses TRBV5-8 and TRBJ1-2; D is uncertain. The length of the CDR3 is 14 residues. Germline CDR1 and CDR2: SGHTS and YDEGEE. Trimming took off 1 base at V and 1 base at J, with 8 bases between the two ends. CDR3 in DNA: TGTGCCAGCAGCTTGTCCAGGAATAACTATGGCTACACCTTC. Encoded protein: CASSLSRNNYGYTF.

This sequence joins TRBV12-3 or TRBV12-4 and TRBJ1-2, with TRBD1 identical over 7 bases. This CDR3 spans 11 amino acids. With V trimmed by 6 bases and J by 7 bases, 2 bases remained unmatched. CDR3 coding DNA: TGTGCCAGCAGCAGGGGGAGTGGCTACACCTTC. Its protein is CASSRGSGYTF.

In its sample, this clone was seen a few times. This sequence joins TRBV18 and TRBJ1-4; D gene ambiguous. Trimming shortened V by 0 bases and J by 8 bases, and 10 bases separated the two germline ends. CDR1 KGHSH and CDR2 LQKENI come from the germline V gene. The CDR3 totals 14 residues. CDR3 residues: CASSPPRVREKLFF. The CDR3 bases are TGTGCCAGCTCACCACCGAGGGTGCGGGAAAAACTGTTTTTT. The variable domain in full, completed from reference TRBV18 and TRBJ1-4, reads NAGVMQNPRHLVRRRGQEARLRCSPMKGHSHVYWYRQLPEEGLKFMVYLQKENIIDESGMPKERFSAEFPKEGPSILRIQQVVRGDSAAYFCASSPPRVREKLFFGSGTQLSVL.

The chain uses TRBV19 and TRBJ1-5; possible D gene TRBD1, 6 bases. Trimming removed 3 bases from V and 6 bases from J, with 9 bases in between. Germline V lookup: CDR1 LNHDA, CDR2 SQIVND (reference sequence). The CDR3 contains 13 residues. The CDR3 nucleotides are TGTGCCAGTAGTATTTTAGGGGGTCAGCCCCAGCATTTT. Amino acid sequence: CASSILGGQPQHF.